This section outlines one T cell receptor beta chain sequence together with its context. Participant reports of clinical history set cohort assignment. Method: immunoSEQ multiplex PCR; TCRdb's copy keeps in-frame clones and lacks some. The table lists under 200,000 clones, 65% to 80% of them singletons, with roughly 20% in the top ten. CDR3 length: 12 residues. V was cut by 5 bases and J by 11 bases, with 13 bases left in between. This entry comes from a study of blood T cell repertoires in COVID-19. Across the study: Symptom resolution, clearance, or two negative PCRs marked donors in Cohort 3 as recovered. The United States, Italy and Spain provided the acute and convalescent COVID-19 samples. T cells, B-cell-depleted T cells, or PBMCs provided the cDNA or gDNA that served as material.

Specimen: PBMCs or T cells enriched from blood (not recorded which). The V call is TRBV12-3 or TRBV12-4, the J call TRBJ2-1; a possible D gene is TRBD1 (6 bases). This TCR came from a woman in her 70s in a cohort exposed to, infected with or recovered from COVID-19 (not recorded which). The CDR3 DNA follows: TGTGCCAGCAGTGCCGCCGGGACAAAGCAGTTCTTC. It translates to CASSAAGTKQFF.